A selection of T cell receptor beta chains follows, all from one sample in a study of Ad26.COV2.S vaccination and SARS-CoV-2 variants. Sequencing used immunoSEQ multiplex PCR; TCRdb keeps in-frame clones, though not all of them. Among around 340,000 clones listed, roughly 91% were seen once. The sample here was peripheral blood, taken in a trial of Ad26.COV2.S vaccine versus placebo. Receptors were obtained from a person aged 18 to 65 who received the Ad26.COV2.S COVID-19 vaccine or a placebo. The CDR3 runs from the conserved cysteine through the conserved F or W. A D gene is named only where the DNA matches it firmly. Where a row states a size, it is once, few, many or the class of an expanded clone; other rows omit it.

D gene: .; J gene: TRBJ2-2; V gene: TRBV5-1; clone size: .; CDR3 DNA: TGCGCCAGCAGCTCCAGTACGAACACCGGGGAGCTGTTTTTT; CDR3 protein: CASSSSTNTGELFF
D gene: TRBD1; J gene: TRBJ1-1; V gene: TRBV6-5; clone size: .; CDR3 DNA: TGTGCCAGCAGGGAGACAGGGGGAGGAACTGAAGCTTTCTTT; CDR3 protein: CASRETGGGTEAFF
D gene: TRBD1; J gene: TRBJ2-7; V gene: TRBV5-1; clone size: .; CDR3 DNA: TGCGCCAGCAGCAAGGGACAGGGCCGGGAGCAGTACTTC; CDR3 protein: CASSKGQGREQYF
D gene: .; J gene: TRBJ2-7; V gene: TRBV7-9; clone size: few; CDR3 DNA: TGTGCCAGCAGCTCCGGGGAGGGGAAGGGGGCCTACGAGCAGTACTTC; CDR3 protein: CASSSGEGKGAYEQYF
D gene: TRBD2; J gene: TRBJ2-2; V gene: TRBV19; clone size: .; CDR3 DNA: TGTGCCAGTAGAAGTGCTAGCGGGAGGGATACCGGGGAGCTGTTTTTT; CDR3 protein: CASRSASGRDTGELFF
D gene: TRBD1; J gene: TRBJ2-1; V gene: TRBV19; clone size: .; CDR3 DNA: TGTGCCAGTAGTGACCGGGACAGCAATTACAATGAGCAGTTCTTC; CDR3 protein: CASSDRDSNYNEQFF
D gene: TRBD1; J gene: TRBJ1-2; V gene: TRBV18; clone size: .; CDR3 DNA: TGTGCCAGCTCAAGACTAGGGGGCGCAGGCTACACCTTC; CDR3 protein: CASSRLGGAGYTF
D gene: TRBD1; J gene: TRBJ2-7; V gene: TRBV18; clone size: .; CDR3 DNA: TGTGCCAGCTCACCACCGGGTAGGGGGCACTACGAGCAGTACTTC; CDR3 protein: CASSPPGRGHYEQYF
D gene: .; J gene: TRBJ2-7; V gene: TRBV7-9; clone size: .; CDR3 DNA: TGTGCCAGCAGTTCGGACCTCTACGAGCAGTACTTC; CDR3 protein: CASSSDLYEQYF
D gene: .; J gene: TRBJ2-2; V gene: TRBV9; clone size: .; CDR3 DNA: TGTGCCAGCAGCGTATCTAGCTTCACCGGGGAGCTGTTTTTT; CDR3 protein: CASSVSSFTGELFF
D gene: TRBD1; J gene: TRBJ2-7; V gene: TRBV20-1; clone size: .; CDR3 DNA: TGCAGTGCTAGTGGGACAGCGGACCCCTACGAGCAGTACTTC; CDR3 protein: CSASGTADPYEQYF
D gene: TRBD1; J gene: TRBJ2-1; V gene: TRBV10-3; clone size: .; CDR3 DNA: TGTGCCATCAGTGAGTCACCGCAGGGGGCGGCCTACAATGAGCAGTTCTTC; CDR3 protein: CAISESPQGAAYNEQFF
D gene: .; J gene: TRBJ1-1; V gene: TRBV6-2/TRBV6-3; clone size: .; CDR3 DNA: TGTGCCAGCAGTTACGGGGATTCTGAAGCTTTCTTT; CDR3 protein: CASSYGDSEAFF
D gene: .; J gene: TRBJ2-3; V gene: TRBV3-1/TRBV3-2; clone size: .; CDR3 DNA: TGTGCCAGCAGCCAAGACGAGGGCGAAGCAGATACGCAGTATTTT; CDR3 protein: CASSQDEGEADTQYF
D gene: .; J gene: TRBJ2-7; V gene: TRBV30; clone size: .; CDR3 DNA: TGTGCCTGGAGTGGTACCTACGAGCAGTACTTC; CDR3 protein: CAWSGTYEQYF
D gene: .; J gene: TRBJ2-2; V gene: TRBV11-2; clone size: once; CDR3 DNA: TGTGCCAGCAGCTTAGAGGGGGAGAGCACCGGGGAGCTGTTTTTT; CDR3 protein: CASSLEGESTGELFF
D gene: TRBD1; J gene: TRBJ2-7; V gene: TRBV5-1; clone size: once; CDR3 DNA: TGCGCCAGCAGCCAGACAGGGCACGAGCAGTACTTC; CDR3 protein: CASSQTGHEQYF
D gene: .; J gene: TRBJ2-7; V gene: TRBV19; clone size: once; CDR3 DNA: TGTGCCAGTAGTCAGGGAGGCGAGCAGTACTTC; CDR3 protein: CASSQGGEQYF
D gene: TRBD2; J gene: TRBJ2-7; V gene: TRBV7-2; clone size: .; CDR3 DNA: TGTGCCAGCAGCTTATACCGGGGGGGCTACGAGCAGTACTTC; CDR3 protein: CASSLYRGGYEQYF
D gene: .; J gene: TRBJ2-1; V gene: TRBV19; clone size: .; CDR3 DNA: TGTGCCAGTAGTATAGTTCGTTGGGCTAGAGTAGGGAACAATGAGCAGTTCTTC; CDR3 protein: CASSIVRWARVGNNEQFF
D gene: .; J gene: TRBJ2-7; V gene: TRBV6-6; clone size: .; CDR3 DNA: TGTGCCAGCAGTTACTCAGGGGTCTCCTACGAGCAGTACTTC; CDR3 protein: CASSYSGVSYEQYF
D gene: .; J gene: TRBJ2-2; V gene: TRBV11-2; clone size: .; CDR3 DNA: TGTGCCAGCAGCCCCCTCCTCACCGGGGAGCTGTTTTTT; CDR3 protein: CASSPLLTGELFF